This TCR beta chain was recorded in a study of blood T cell repertoires in COVID-19. About the research overall: The United States, Italy and Spain supplied acute and convalescent COVID-19 samples. From T cells, B-cell-depleted T cells, or PBMCs came the material, which was cDNA or gDNA.

The CDR3 length is 20 residues. Germline lookup yields CDR1 SGHRS and CDR2 YFSETQ. Germline trimming cut 3 bases from V and 4 bases from J; bases unmatched to any gene: 17. In the source study's methods: Reference gene primer amplification gave nucleated cell count estimates. Data came from immunoSEQ multiplex PCR; TCRdb stores just in-frame clones and leaves some out. D and trimming come from the DNA, and the V and J calls and clone size come from that table. The profile shows 110,000 to 150,000 clones, around 87% of them singletons. The sequence was obtained from a human donor in a cohort sampled during active COVID-19. The V call is TRBV5-1, the J call TRBJ1-5, with TRBD1 matching 12 bases. The sample taken for sequencing was peripheral blood. DNA of the CDR3: TGCGCCAGCAGCTCGGCCGGGACAGGGGGCCCTGGTGGGAAAAATCAGCCCCAGCATTTT. Its translation is CASSSAGTGGPGGKNQPQHF.